One and the same sample provided the 31 T cell receptor beta chains below, sequenced in a study of T cell responses to AZD1222 COVID-19 vaccine. Only in-frame clones appear in the TCRdb table, and some are missing; sequencing was by immunoSEQ multiplex PCR. The sample lists about 160,000 clones; approximately 90% were seen once. The input for sequencing was peripheral blood, taken 28 days after the second AZD1222 dose. These receptor sequences come from an adult who received the AZD1222 COVID-19 vaccine.

V usage is TRBV19 and J usage is TRBJ1-5, with D maybe TRBD1 (5 bases). V lost 3 bases and J 3 bases, leaving 9 bases between the germline ends. The CDR3 is made up of 14 amino acids. In germline, CDR1 is LNHDA, CDR2 SQIVND (reference sequence). CDR3 sequence (DNA): TGTGCCAGTAGTATTCGGGGGGTCAATCAGCCCCAGCATTTT. Amino acids: CASSIRGVNQPQHF.

The chain links TRBV27 to TRBJ2-3; D gene ambiguous. Germline assignment: CDR1 MNHEY and CDR2 SMNVEV (reference sequence). The CDR3 sequence is 13 residues long. The V gene lost 6 bases and the J gene lost 6 bases, with 13 bases spanning the gap. DNA of the CDR3: TGTGCCAGCAGCGAGTTTCAGACTGATACGCAGTATTTT. Protein sequence: CASSEFQTDTQYF.

The chain carries TRBV7-2 and TRBJ1-2, with TRBD1 matching 8 bases. CDR1 and CDR2 (germline): SGHTA, FQGNSA. J was trimmed by 14 bases and V by 4 bases; bases with no gene match: 9. The CDR3 has 12 amino acids. The CDR3 DNA follows: TGTGCCAGCAGCTCGACAGGGGCTAGAGGGACCTTC. It encodes CASSSTGARGTF.

This sequence joins TRBV6-6 and TRBJ1-5; D unresolved. Trimming shortened V by 3 bases and J by 9 bases, and 15 bases separated the two germline ends. Germline CDR1 and CDR2: MNHNY and SVGAGI (reference sequence). The CDR3 covers 14 residues. The CDR3 nucleotides are TGTGCCAGCAGTTATATGACGCAAGGGCGGCCCCAGCATTTT. Amino acid sequence: CASSYMTQGRPQHF.

The gene calls are TRBV7-8 and TRBJ1-4; TRBD1 is a possible D gene (5 bases). Germline CDR1 SGHVS, CDR2 FQNEAQ. CDR3 length: 16 residues. The ends were cut back, 5 bases at V and 0 bases at J, with 13 bases in the middle. CDR3 protein: CASSAPSGTTNEKLFF. CDR3 DNA sequence: TGTGCCAGCAGCGCCCCTTCAGGGACAACTAATGAAAAACTGTTTTTT.

This clone was counted a single time. The chain employs TRBV7-6 and TRBJ2-7, with 13 nucleotides matching TRBD2. Germline V gene sequence: CDR1 SGHVS, CDR2 FNYEAQ. V shed 5 bases and J 4 bases; nucleotides not matched to a gene: 8. The CDR3 extends over 16 amino acids. The CDR3 DNA is TGTGCCAGCAGCACCGGACTAGCGGGGGCAGAGTACGAGCAGTACTTC. Encoded protein: CASSTGLAGAEYEQYF.

V usage is TRBV7-9 and J usage is TRBJ1-1; 11 nucleotides line up with TRBD1. Per the germline V gene, CDR1 is SEHNR and CDR2 is FQNEAQ (reference sequence). This CDR3 has 15 amino acids. V lost 6 bases and J lost 5; bases outside the gene matches: 8. This chain's CDR3 is CASRTRGQGATEAFF. CDR3 DNA sequence: TGTGCCAGCAGGACCCGAGGACAGGGGGCAACTGAAGCTTTCTTT.

The CDR3 reads CASLRGNTEAFF. In nucleotides, the CDR3 is TGTGCCAGCCTCAGGGGGAACACTGAAGCTTTCTTT. This chain joins TRBV2 and TRBJ1-1, with D maybe TRBD1 (6 bases). CDR3 length equals 12 residues. From germline, CDR1 is SNHLY and CDR2 FYNNEI. With 8 bases removed from V and 1 base from J, the gap between germline ends came to 8 bases.

This chain links TRBV5-1 with TRBJ1-2; 7 nucleotides agree with TRBD1. Germline lookup yields CDR1 SGHRS and CDR2 YFSETQ. There are 14 residues in the CDR3. V gave up 4 bases and J gave up 2 bases; unmatched junction bases: 5. In nucleotides, the CDR3 is TGCGCCAGCAGCCCATCGGGACAGAACTATGGCTACACCTTC. Translating gives CASSPSGQNYGYTF.

V and J are TRBV2 and TRBJ1-2; D is perhaps TRBD1 (5 bases). This CDR3 is 13 amino acids long. V shed 1 base and J shed 14 bases, with 17 bases lying between them. The V gene's germline CDR1 is SNHLY and CDR2 FYNNEI. CDR3 sequence reads: CASSEEVQGKGTF. The CDR3 DNA sequence: TGTGCCAGCAGTGAAGAGGTTCAGGGTAAAGGGACCTTC.

The V gene is TRBV3-1 (or the pseudogene TRBV3-2), the J gene TRBJ1-1; D may be TRBD1 (6 bases). Germline V lookup: CDR1 LGHDT, CDR2 YNNKEL (reference sequence). V was clipped by 1 base and J by 6 bases, with 12 bases between them. This CDR3 has 14 amino acids. This CDR3 reads CASSQVGGVAEAFF. CDR3 coding DNA: TGTGCCAGCAGCCAAGTCGGGGGCGTCGCTGAAGCTTTCTTT.

The CDR3 protein is CASSFTGGWYEKLFF. In DNA form, the CDR3 reads TGTGCCAGCAGCTTTACAGGGGGTTGGTATGAAAAACTGTTTTTT. The J gene is TRBJ1-4, the V gene TRBV7-6; TRBD1 agrees at 8 bases. Per germline, CDR1 SGHVS and CDR2 FNYEAQ. Trimming removed 3 bases from V and 6 bases from J; junction bases left unmatched: 6. The CDR3 extends over 15 amino acids.

The J gene is TRBJ2-7, the V gene TRBV6-6; the D gene is possibly TRBD2 (5 bases). Germline V gene lookup returns CDR1 MNHNY and CDR2 SVGAGI (reference sequence). CDR3 length: 14 residues. V lost 2 bases, J lost 3 bases, and 11 bases lay in between. The CDR3 region is CASSYGGRGYEQYF. DNA of the CDR3: TGTGCCAGCAGTTACGGAGGTAGAGGCTACGAGCAGTACTTC.

The rearrangement uses TRBV5-1 and TRBJ2-5; the D gene is possibly TRBD2 (7 bases). Per germline, CDR1 SGHRS and CDR2 YFSETQ. This CDR3 spans 15 amino acids. V lost 1 base and J lost 4, with 14 bases in between. CDR3 nucleotide sequence: TGCGCCAGCAGCTTGAATACGGGGGGCGGAGAGACCCAGTACTTC. It translates to CASSLNTGGGETQYF.

The CDR3: CASRDLRGIHNEQFF. The DNA for the CDR3 is TGTGCCAGCAGGGACCTCAGGGGGATCCACAATGAGCAGTTCTTC. V usage is TRBV7-9 and J usage is TRBJ2-1; 7 bases match TRBD1. Germline V gene lookup returns CDR1 SEHNR and CDR2 FQNEAQ (reference sequence). Losses at the gene ends were 6 bases for V and 5 bases for J; bases not matched to a gene: 10. CDR3 length: 15 residues. The variable domain in full, completed from reference TRBV7-9 and TRBJ2-1, reads DTGVSQNPRHKITKRGQNVTFRCDPISEHNRLYWYRQTLGQGPEFLTYFQNEAQLEKSRLLSDRFSAERPKGSFSTLEIQRTEQGDSAMYLCASRDLRGIHNEQFFGPGTRLTVL.

The V call is TRBV6-5, the J call TRBJ2-1; 11 positions match TRBD2. Per germline, CDR1 MNHEY and CDR2 SVGAGI. The J segment lost 9 bases and the V segment lost 10 bases, leaving 14 bases of the junction unmatched. The CDR3 covers 15 residues. The CDR3 is CATGNIRLAGREQFF. In nucleotides, the CDR3 is TGTGCCACAGGTAATATAAGACTAGCGGGGCGTGAGCAGTTCTTC.

The chain couples TRBV4-1 to TRBJ2-7, with 12 bases identical to TRBD1. Germline CDR1 reads MGHRA; CDR2 reads YSYEKL. Losses at the gene ends were 1 base for V and 3 bases for J; bases not matched to a gene: 10. The CDR3 sequence is 18 residues long. DNA for the CDR3: TGCGCCAGCAGCCAAGCGCCCGGGACAGGGGGCGTAGGCTACGAGCAGTACTTC. Encoded protein: CASSQAPGTGGVGYEQYF.

The J gene is TRBJ1-4, the V gene TRBV5-1, with D perhaps TRBD1 (5 bases). The CDR3 spans 16 residues. CDR1 SGHRS and CDR2 YFSETQ come from the germline V gene. Trimming removed 0 bases from V and 6 bases from J, with 15 bases in between. The CDR3 region is CASSLAAGVEYEKLFF. CDR3 bases: TGCGCCAGCAGCTTGGCCGCGGGGGTTGAGTATGAAAAACTGTTTTTT.

V usage is TRBV7-9 and J usage is TRBJ2-7, with 10 bases identical to TRBD1. The CDR3 consists of 17 residues. V was clipped by 3 bases and J by 2 bases; unmatched bases: 10. Germline lookup yields CDR1 SEHNR and CDR2 FQNEAQ (reference sequence). The chain's CDR3 is CASSFDRGRGKTYEQYF. As DNA, the CDR3 is TGTGCCAGCAGCTTTGACAGGGGGCGCGGAAAAACCTACGAGCAGTACTTC.

This chain joins TRBV11-2 and TRBJ2-3; 7 bases are a match to TRBD2. There are 14 residues in the CDR3. V lost 1 base to trimming and J lost 8 bases; unmatched junction nucleotides: 6. In germline, CDR1 is SGHAT, CDR2 FQNNGV. The CDR3 DNA is TGTGCCAGCAGCTTAGTTGCGGGGGTGGGTACGCAGTATTTT. Residues: CASSLVAGVGTQYF.

For the CDR3, the DNA is TGTGCCAGCAGCCAAGGGGTAGGGCGGGACACTGAAGCTTTCTTT. This encodes CASSQGVGRDTEAFF. The chain is built from TRBV3-1 (or the pseudogene TRBV3-2) and TRBJ1-1; D is ambiguous. The V end was cut by 1 base, the J end by 3 bases, with 12 bases between. Germline values: CDR1 LGHDT, CDR2 YNNKEL (reference sequence). The CDR3 length is 15 residues.

This rearrangement joins TRBV20-1 to TRBJ2-5; D remains ambiguous. The CDR3 consists of 11 residues. Germline V CDR1 and CDR2: DFQATT, SNEGSKA (reference sequence). With 2 bases removed from V and 5 bases from J, the gap between germline ends came to 6 bases. The CDR3 sequence is CSARPRETQYF. CDR3 sequence (DNA): TGCAGTGCTAGACCTCGGGAGACCCAGTACTTC.

This rearrangement joins TRBV6-1 to TRBJ1-5; TRBD1 is a possible D gene (5 bases). The CDR3 is 15 residues long. Germline V gives CDR1 MNHNS, CDR2 SASEGT. The V gene lost 3 bases and the J gene lost 1 base, with 10 bases spanning the gap. The CDR3 DNA reads TGTGCCAGCAGTGACCTGGGGCGGAGCAATCAGCCCCAGCATTTT. It specifies CASSDLGRSNQPQHF.

The CDR3 is CASSQYNTIYF. CDR3 sequence (DNA): TGTGCCAGCAGCCAATACAACACCATATATTTT. The chain joins TRBV3-1 (or the pseudogene TRBV3-2) to TRBJ1-3; D remains ambiguous. With 2 bases removed from V and 7 bases from J, the gap between germline ends came to 3 bases. The V gene's germline CDR1 is LGHDT and CDR2 YNNKEL (reference sequence). The CDR3 has 11 residues.

The chain employs TRBV4-2 and TRBJ2-3; 14 nucleotides match TRBD2. This CDR3 is built from 18 residues. Trimming at V came to 0 bases and at J to 5 bases, leaving 7 bases not matched to a gene. Germline CDR1 LGHNA, CDR2 YNFKEQ. The chain's CDR3 is CASSQDAGTSGGEDTQYF. DNA for the CDR3: TGTGCCAGCAGCCAAGATGCCGGGACTAGCGGGGGAGAAGATACGCAGTATTTT.

The V gene is TRBV29-1, the J gene TRBJ1-1, with a possible D match to TRBD1 (5 bases). The germline V gene has CDR1 SQVTM and CDR2 ANQGSEA. The CDR3 is made up of 11 amino acids. The germline V and J ends were trimmed by 6 bases and 3 bases, with 8 bases remaining between them. The CDR3 region is CSVRGYTEAFF. DNA for the CDR3: TGCAGCGTCCGGGGGTACACTGAAGCTTTCTTT.

This clone was seen only a few times. This chain links TRBV19 with TRBJ1-1; D uncertain. Germline loops: CDR1 LNHDA, CDR2 SQIVND (reference sequence). The V and J ends lost 6 bases and 0 bases respectively, with 11 bases between them. This CDR3 has 14 residues. The CDR3 loop is CASRSRALNTEAFF. The CDR3 DNA reads TGTGCCAGTAGATCCCGGGCCCTGAACACTGAAGCTTTCTTT.

Remarks on this clone: The junction departs from the called germline gene at one end, perhaps through a read error. CDR3 sequence: CASSQGQGLDF. The CDR3 coding sequence is TGTGCCAGCAGCCAGGGACAGGGGTTGGATTTT. V is TRBV3-1 (or the pseudogene TRBV3-2) and J is TRBJ1-3; 10 bases agree with TRBD1. Germline-derived CDR1 and CDR2 are LGHDT and YNNKEL (reference sequence). The CDR3 has 11 residues.

The chain is built from TRBV27 and TRBJ2-5; perhaps TRBD1 as D (5 bases). The germline V gene has CDR1 MNHEY and CDR2 SMNVEV (reference sequence). Trimming stripped 2 bases from V and 5 bases from J, with 15 bases between. The CDR3 is made up of 15 amino acids. The CDR3 coding sequence is TGTGCCAGCAGTTTAGTGGGCAGGGAAGGGGAGACCCAGTACTTC. This translates into CASSLVGREGETQYF.

This chain uses TRBV15 with TRBJ1-1, with a weak D call TRBD1 (5 bases). V lost 5 bases and J lost 0, with 16 bases in between. Germline-derived CDR1 and CDR2 are LNHNV and YYDKDF (reference sequence). The CDR3 totals 16 residues. CDR3 loop: CATSGPGTLMNTEAFF. The CDR3 DNA reads TGTGCCACCAGCGGGCCCGGGACCCTCATGAACACTGAAGCTTTCTTT.

Here the CDR3 DNA reads TGTGCCAGCAGCCCGCGTGCAGCCTCCTATGGCTACACCTTC. This gives the protein CASSPRAASYGYTF. This chain joins TRBV27 and TRBJ1-2; D is unclear. The CDR3 extends over 14 amino acids. V was shortened by 6 bases and J by 4 bases, with 15 bases between the two germline ends. CDR1 MNHEY and CDR2 SMNVEV come from the germline V gene (reference sequence).